This T cell receptor (beta chain) was sequenced during a study of chemoradiotherapy in HPV16-positive cancers. Assay: immunoSEQ multiplex PCR; the TCRdb copy retains only in-frame clones and omits some. This table has 6,600 or so clones, roughly nine tenths appearing once. The sequencing used tumor tissue, collected from a patient who underwent chemoradiotherapy. This clonotype was obtained from a human donor with HPV-associated anogenital cancer.

The CDR3 reads CASISNRDSTMSHEQFF. For the CDR3, the DNA is TGTGCCAGCATCAGTAATCGGGACTCGACCATGAGCCATGAGCAGTTCTTC. The chain recombines TRBV7-9 with TRBJ2-1, with D perhaps matching TRBD2 (6 bases). The CDR3 is 17 residues long. Germline V gene data show CDR1 as SEHNR and CDR2 as FQNEAQ (reference sequence). V was trimmed by 7 bases and J by 8 bases, leaving 27 bases between them. Full variable domain (remainder filled in from reference TRBV7-9 and TRBJ2-1): DTGVSQNPRHKITKRGQNVTFRCDPISEHNRLYWYRQTLGQGPEFLTYFQNEAQLEKSRLLSDRFSAERPKGSFSTLEIQRTEQGDSAMYLCASISNRDSTMSHEQFFGPGTRLTVL.